This T cell receptor (beta chain) was identified in a study of T-cell memory formation after mild COVID-19. Study-level points and caveats: The second-wave clones peaking on day 37 were not confirmed as SARS-CoV-2-specific. The study found balanced CD4/CD8 in clones contracting day 15 to 85 and a CD4+ lean in later expanders.

Worth noting for this clonotype: The antigen remains unidentified.

TCRdb reprocessed the 5' RACE reads with MiXCR, giving one entry per CDR3 protein. The sample records about 240,000 distinct CDR3 sequences, around 10% being singletons. The CDR3 has 15 amino acids. From germline, CDR1 is LGHDT and CDR2 YNNKEL (reference sequence). V gave up 4 bases and J gave up 1 base, with 8 bases separating them. V gene TRBV3-1 combines with J gene TRBJ2-6; D possibly corresponds to TRBD2 (6 bases). What was sequenced was PBMCs or a T cell subset sorted from them (not recorded which). This sequence was found in a man in his late teens or twenties who had mild COVID-19 (a few samples of this study predate the infection). Cell type and time point are not known. The CDR3 region has the DNA TGTGCCAGCAGCCCGGGACTGTCTGGGGCCAACGTCCTGACTTTC. Its translation is CASSPGLSGANVLTF. The whole variable domain, filled in from reference TRBV3-1 and TRBJ2-6, reads DTAVSQTPKYLVTQMGNDKSIKCEQNLGHDTMYWYKQDSKKFLKIMFSYNNKELIINETVPNRFSPKSPDKAHLNLHINSLELGDSAVYFCASSPGLSGANVLTFGAGSRLTVL.